Below, 25 T cell receptor beta chains from the same sample are listed, as sequenced in a study of shared clonotypes between healthy human individuals. Repertoires were generated with immunoSEQ multiplex PCR, while TCRdb's copy carries only in-frame clones and drops some. The repertoire consists of about 1 million clones, with under 80% occurring once and the leading ten covering approximately 1.5%. The sequencing sample was made of memory CD4+ T cells sorted from blood. The subset here: CD45RA-negative fraction. The receptor set was obtained from a young man in good health.

The rearrangement uses TRBV5-4 and TRBJ2-5; D call uncertain. With 0 bases removed from V and 7 bases from J, the gap between germline ends came to 10 bases. The CDR3 runs to 13 residues. Germline V lookup: CDR1 SGHNT, CDR2 YYREEE (reference sequence). The CDR3 protein is CASSLEIYGTQYF. The CDR3 nucleotides read TGTGCCAGCAGCTTGGAGATATACGGGACCCAGTACTTC.

The genes are TRBV30 and TRBJ1-5; possible D gene TRBD1, 5 bases. The length of the CDR3 is 14 residues. Germline V CDR1 and CDR2: GTSNPN, SVGIG (reference sequence). V was trimmed by 2 bases and J by 6 bases, leaving 14 bases between them. CDR3 sequence reads: CAWSSRGGAQPQHF. CDR3 in DNA: TGTGCCTGGAGTTCTAGGGGTGGTGCTCAGCCCCAGCATTTT.

The chain has TRBV7-9 and TRBJ2-7, with D uncertain. V gave up 4 bases and J gave up 6 bases, with 10 bases separating them. The CDR3 extends over 12 amino acids. Per germline, CDR1 SEHNR and CDR2 FQNEAQ (reference sequence). CDR3 amino acids: CASSSNVREQYF. The CDR3 DNA follows: TGTGCCAGCAGCTCAAACGTGCGCGAGCAGTACTTC.

V gene TRBV28 combines with J gene TRBJ2-1; 8 bases map to TRBD2. The CDR3 is 15 amino acids. Germline CDR1 is MDHEN and CDR2 is SYDVKM. Unmatched junction bases numbered 7, after V lost 6 bases and J lost 3 bases. The CDR3 DNA reads as TGTGCCAGCAGCCCGGGGGGGACACACTACAATGAGCAGTTCTTC. This gives the protein CASSPGGTHYNEQFF. The full variable domain, in which reference TRBV28 and TRBJ2-1 provide the parts outside the CDR3, is DVKVTQSSRYLVKRTGEKVFLECVQDMDHENMFWYRQDPGLGLRLIYFSYDVKMKEKGDIPEGYSVSREKKERFSLILESASTNQTSMYLCASSPGGTHYNEQFFGPGTRLTVL.

This rearrangement joins TRBV9 to TRBJ1-5; perhaps TRBD1 as D (5 bases). Trimming removed 1 base from V and 11 bases from J, with 19 bases in between. The germline CDR1 and CDR2 sequences are SGDLS and YYNGEE. The CDR3 extends over 15 amino acids. For the CDR3, the DNA is TGTGCCAGCAGCGTATGGACATCCGTATGTTTAGCCCAGCATTTT. The encoded protein is CASSVWTSVCLAQHF.

The CDR3 here is CASSRQSGSYEQYF. The CDR3 nucleotides are TGTGCCAGCAGCCGCCAATCCGGCTCCTACGAGCAGTACTTC. The J gene is TRBJ2-7, the V gene TRBV6-5; D ambiguous. V was cut by 6 bases and J by 0 bases, with 12 bases left in between. The CDR3 totals 14 residues. Germline loops: CDR1 MNHEY, CDR2 SVGAGI.

The table lists this clone with a few counts. The chain combines TRBV29-1 with TRBJ2-5; D might be TRBD2 (6 bases). Germline lookup yields CDR1 SQVTM and CDR2 ANQGSEA. The CDR3 is made up of 12 amino acids. V lost 1 base and J 10 bases, leaving 13 bases between the germline ends. CDR3 amino acids: CSVEAAAGIQYF. CDR3 coding DNA: TGCAGCGTTGAAGCGGCGGCGGGGATCCAGTACTTC.

CDR3 loop: CASSMYTEAFF. CDR3 in DNA: TGTGCCAGTAGTATGTACACTGAAGCTTTCTTT. The rearrangement joins TRBV19 to TRBJ1-1; the D is unclear. There are 11 residues in the CDR3. V was shortened by 3 bases and J by 3 bases, with 2 bases between the two germline ends. Germline V gene data show CDR1 as LNHDA and CDR2 as SQIVND (reference sequence).

The chain carries TRBV5-1 and TRBJ2-4, with D possibly being TRBD1 (5 bases). The V end was cut by 8 bases, the J end by 7 bases, with 16 bases between. The CDR3 sequence is 13 residues long. The germline V gene encodes CDR1 SGHRS and CDR2 YFSETQ. This CDR3 is CASKSGFGNIQYF. CDR3 bases: TGCGCCAGTAAATCAGGGTTCGGCAACATTCAGTACTTC. Supplemented by reference TRBV5-1 and TRBJ2-4, the full variable domain reads KAGVTQTPRYLIKTRGQQVTLSCSPISGHRSVSWYQQTPGQGLQFLFEYFSETQRNKGNFPGRFSGRQFSNSRSEMNVSTLELGDSALYLCASKSGFGNIQYFGAGTRLSVL.

This clone appeared a single time. Other nucleotide sequences in the sample specify the same CDR3. The J gene is TRBJ2-7, the V gene TRBV5-1; 7 nucleotides align to TRBD1. The CDR3 contains 14 residues. Germline V gene lookup returns CDR1 SGHRS and CDR2 YFSETQ. Losses at the gene ends were 0 bases for V and 1 base for J; bases not matched to a gene: 1. CDR3 sequence (DNA): TGCGCCAGCAGCTTGGGACAGGGTTCCTACGAGCAGTACTTC. It is translated as CASSLGQGSYEQYF. The variable domain in full, completed from reference TRBV5-1 and TRBJ2-7, reads KAGVTQTPRYLIKTRGQQVTLSCSPISGHRSVSWYQQTPGQGLQFLFEYFSETQRNKGNFPGRFSGRQFSNSRSEMNVSTLELGDSALYLCASSLGQGSYEQYFGPGTRLTVT.

For this clone: Being one base from a much bigger clone, this may be a read error. The rearrangement links TRBV19 to TRBJ2-3, with D hard to call. Germline CDR1 is LNHDA and CDR2 is SQIVND (reference sequence). The CDR3 is 13 amino acids. The germline V and J ends were trimmed by 3 bases and 2 bases, with 6 bases remaining between them. The chain's CDR3 is CASSIESTDTQYF. CDR3 DNA: TGTGCCAGTAGTATTGAATCCACAGATACGCAGTATTTT. Based on the CDR3 plus reference TRBV19 and TRBJ2-3, the full variable domain is DGGITQSPKYLFRKEGQNVTLSCEQNLNHDAMYWYRQDPGQGLRLIYYSQIVNDFQKGDIAEGYSVSREKKESFPLTVTSAQKNPTAFYLCASSIESTDTQYFGPGTRLTVL.

This chain uses TRBV6-5 with TRBJ2-1; 8 bases align to TRBD2. Trimming cost V 2 bases and J 10 bases; bases outside gene matches: 13. The germline V gene encodes CDR1 MNHEY and CDR2 SVGAGI. This CDR3 has 16 residues. This CDR3 reads CASSYEGTSGPLEQFF. CDR3 DNA: TGTGCCAGCAGTTACGAAGGGACTAGTGGCCCCTTGGAGCAGTTCTTC.

This clone was counted once. The chain combines TRBV7-9 with TRBJ2-3, with 10 nucleotides matching TRBD2. The CDR3 consists of 15 residues. Germline CDR1 and CDR2: SEHNR and FQNEAQ (reference sequence). Losses at the gene ends were 5 bases for V and 2 bases for J; bases not matched to a gene: 4. In nucleotides, the CDR3 is TGTGCCAGCAGCCCAGCGGGGGGGTCCACAGATACGCAGTATTTT. Protein sequence: CASSPAGGSTDTQYF.

Concerning this clone: This probably arose from a read error, given a far larger clone one base away. The chain joins TRBV4-1 to TRBJ2-1; D is unresolved. This CDR3 has 15 amino acids. The germline V gene has CDR1 MGHRA and CDR2 YSYEKL. CDR3: CASGHGTASPIGQFF. For the CDR3, the DNA is TGCGCCAGCGGCCACGGCACGGCTAGTCCAATTGGGCAGTTCTTC.

To note about this clone: This sample includes further DNA sequences coding for the same CDR3. The chain links TRBV6-5 to TRBJ1-2; D unresolved. The CDR3 totals 14 residues. Germline V gene data show CDR1 as MNHEY and CDR2 as SVGAGI. V lost 0 bases and J 3 bases, leaving 8 bases between the germline ends. This CDR3 reads CASSYSDRDYGYTF. The DNA for the CDR3 is TGTGCCAGCAGTTACTCGGATAGGGACTATGGCTACACCTTC.

V gene TRBV18 combines with J gene TRBJ2-5; D is tentatively TRBD1 or TRBD2 (5 bases each). The germline V gene has CDR1 KGHSH and CDR2 LQKENI. This CDR3 has 14 amino acids. V was trimmed by 3 bases and J by 5 bases, leaving 13 bases between them. The CDR3 spells CASSPAGASETQYF. The CDR3 coding sequence is TGTGCCAGCTCACCCGCCGGGGCCTCGGAGACCCAGTACTTC.

The sample holds a few counts of this clone. The chain is built from TRBV6-5 and TRBJ2-3, with D hard to call. V lost 2 bases to trimming and J lost 5 bases, with 17 bases between them. The germline CDR1 and CDR2 sequences are MNHEY and SVGAGI. This CDR3 has 16 residues. The CDR3 spells CASSYGRVGAQDTQYF. CDR3 bases: TGTGCCAGCAGTTACGGGCGCGTGGGTGCACAAGATACGCAGTATTTT.

The CDR3: CASMRTGETQYF. The CDR3 DNA follows: TGTGCCAGCATGAGGACGGGGGAGACCCAGTACTTC. The chain uses TRBV6-5 and TRBJ2-5; tentative D call: TRBD2 (5 bases). Germline loops: CDR1 MNHEY, CDR2 SVGAGI. Trimming took 7 bases from V and 5 from J, leaving 11 bases between them. This CDR3 is built from 12 residues.

This clone turned up a few times. The rearrangement links TRBV7-2 to TRBJ2-1, with D perhaps being TRBD1 or TRBD2 (6 bases each). In germline, CDR1 is SGHTA, CDR2 FQGNSA. The CDR3 runs to 18 residues. V gave up 4 bases and J gave up 1 base, with 20 bases separating them. CDR3: CASSSPLGGGRSYNEQFF. The CDR3 DNA follows: TGTGCCAGCAGCTCCCCCTTAGGGGGAGGAAGGTCCTACAATGAGCAGTTCTTC.

The chain employs TRBV2 and TRBJ2-7; a weak D match, TRBD1 (6 bases). V gave up 6 bases and J gave up 3 bases, with 12 bases separating them. Germline CDR1 reads SNHLY; CDR2 reads FYNNEI. CDR3 length: 13 amino acids. CDR3 in DNA: TGTGCCAGCAGCGAACAGGGATACTACGAGCAGTACTTC. It specifies CASSEQGYYEQYF.

The chain combines TRBV5-6 with TRBJ2-1, with D perhaps matching TRBD2 (6 bases). Germline V gene sequence: CDR1 SGHDT, CDR2 YYEEEE. Between the trimmed V and J ends, which lost 4 bases and 0 bases, there was a span of 14 bases. CDR3 size: 16 residues. This CDR3 reads CASSPGTGSSYNEQFF. For the CDR3, the DNA is TGTGCCAGCAGCCCCGGGACCGGGAGCTCCTACAATGAGCAGTTCTTC.

The DNA of the CDR3 is TGTGCCAGCAGTTTTGATGCAGGGCCCTACTATGGCTACACCTTC. It codes for CASSFDAGPYYGYTF. The chain employs TRBV27 and TRBJ1-2, with D tentatively TRBD1 (5 bases). The germline CDR1 and CDR2 sequences are MNHEY and SMNVEV (reference sequence). V was shortened by 3 bases and J by 3 bases, with 14 bases between the two germline ends. CDR3 length: 15 residues.

The J gene is TRBJ2-1, the V gene TRBV12-5; no firm D call. Deletions cut 1 base from V and 3 bases from J, with 7 bases between. Germline V lookup: CDR1 LGHNT, CDR2 FRNRAP. This CDR3 contains 14 residues. This chain's CDR3 is CASGLGSFYNEQFF. CDR3 bases: TGTGCTAGTGGTTTGGGGTCGTTCTACAATGAGCAGTTCTTC.

This rearrangement joins TRBV10-3 to TRBJ1-4; the D is unclear. The V and J ends lost 6 bases and 0 bases respectively, with 14 bases between them. The CDR3 spans 16 residues. Germline lookup yields CDR1 ENHRY and CDR2 SYGVKD. CDR3 DNA sequence: TGTGCCATCAGCTCAACAGATGTTTCAACTAATGAAAAACTGTTTTTT. Amino acids: CAISSTDVSTNEKLFF.

This clone was detected a few times. J is TRBJ2-1 and V is TRBV18; no clear D gene. Germline CDR1 and CDR2: KGHSH and LQKENI. The CDR3 spans 16 residues. Trimming removed 0 bases from V and 0 bases from J, with 9 bases in between. The CDR3 loop reads CASSPPKDYSYNEQFF. CDR3 DNA: TGTGCCAGCTCACCACCCAAAGATTACTCCTACAATGAGCAGTTCTTC.